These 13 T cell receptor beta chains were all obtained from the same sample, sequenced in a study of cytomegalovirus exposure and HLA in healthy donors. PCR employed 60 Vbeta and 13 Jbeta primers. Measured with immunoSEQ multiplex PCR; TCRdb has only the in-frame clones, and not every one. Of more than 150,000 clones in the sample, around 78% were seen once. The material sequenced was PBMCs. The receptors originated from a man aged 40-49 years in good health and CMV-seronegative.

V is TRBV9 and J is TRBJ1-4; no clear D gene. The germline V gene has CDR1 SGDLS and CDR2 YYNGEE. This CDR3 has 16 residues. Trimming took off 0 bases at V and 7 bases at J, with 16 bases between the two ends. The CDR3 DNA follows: TGTGCCAGCAGCGTAGCCCACGGGAGGTGGGGTGAAAAACTGTTTTTT. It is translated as CASSVAHGRWGEKLFF.

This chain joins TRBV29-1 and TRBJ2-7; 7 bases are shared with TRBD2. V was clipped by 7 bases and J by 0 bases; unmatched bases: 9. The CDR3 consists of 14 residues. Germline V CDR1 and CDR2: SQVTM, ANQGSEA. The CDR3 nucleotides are TGCAGCGCATACGGGACTAAGAGCTCCTACGAGCAGTACTTC. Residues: CSAYGTKSSYEQYF.

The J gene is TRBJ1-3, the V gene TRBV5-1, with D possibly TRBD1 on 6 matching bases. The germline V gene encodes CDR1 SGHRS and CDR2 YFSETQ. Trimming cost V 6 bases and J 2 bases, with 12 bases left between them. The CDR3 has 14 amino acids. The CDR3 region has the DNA TGCGCCAGCACCGAACAGGGTACTGGAAACACCATATATTTT. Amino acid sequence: CASTEQGTGNTIYF.

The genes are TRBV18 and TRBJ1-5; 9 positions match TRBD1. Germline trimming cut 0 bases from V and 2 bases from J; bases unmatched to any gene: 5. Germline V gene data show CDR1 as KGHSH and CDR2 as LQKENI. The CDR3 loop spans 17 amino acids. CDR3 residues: CASSPPGTGTGNQPQHF. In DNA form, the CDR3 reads TGTGCCAGCTCACCACCAGGGACAGGGACCGGCAATCAGCCCCAGCATTTT. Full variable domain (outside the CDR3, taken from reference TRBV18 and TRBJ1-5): NAGVMQNPRHLVRRRGQEARLRCSPMKGHSHVYWYRQLPEEGLKFMVYLQKENIIDESGMPKERFSAEFPKEGPSILRIQQVVRGDSAAYFCASSPPGTGTGNQPQHFGDGTRLSIL.

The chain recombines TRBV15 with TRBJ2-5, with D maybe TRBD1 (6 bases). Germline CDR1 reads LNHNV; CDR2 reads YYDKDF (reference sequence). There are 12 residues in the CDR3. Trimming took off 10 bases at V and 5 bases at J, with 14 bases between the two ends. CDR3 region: CAIGQGNETQYF. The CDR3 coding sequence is TGTGCCATCGGCCAGGGGAACGAGACCCAGTACTTC.

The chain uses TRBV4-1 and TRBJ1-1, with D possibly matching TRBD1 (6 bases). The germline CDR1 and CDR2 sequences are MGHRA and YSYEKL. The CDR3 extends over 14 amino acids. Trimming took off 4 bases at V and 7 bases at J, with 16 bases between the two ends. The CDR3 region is CASSLSGRGSEAFF. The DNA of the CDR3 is TGCGCCAGCAGCCTCAGCGGCAGGGGTAGTGAAGCTTTCTTT.

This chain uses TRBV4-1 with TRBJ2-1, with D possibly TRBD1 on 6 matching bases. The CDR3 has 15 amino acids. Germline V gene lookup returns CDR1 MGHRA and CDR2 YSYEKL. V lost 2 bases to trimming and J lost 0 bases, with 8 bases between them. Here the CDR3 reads CASSQLQGSYNEQFF. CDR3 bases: TGCGCCAGCAGCCAATTACAGGGCTCCTACAATGAGCAGTTCTTC.

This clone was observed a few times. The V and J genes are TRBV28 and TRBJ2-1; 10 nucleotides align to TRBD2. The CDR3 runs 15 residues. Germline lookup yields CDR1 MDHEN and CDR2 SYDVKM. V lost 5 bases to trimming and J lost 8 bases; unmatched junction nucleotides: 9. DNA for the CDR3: TGTGCCAGCAGTCCGACTGGGACTAGCGTCGATGAGCAGTTCTTC. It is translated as CASSPTGTSVDEQFF.

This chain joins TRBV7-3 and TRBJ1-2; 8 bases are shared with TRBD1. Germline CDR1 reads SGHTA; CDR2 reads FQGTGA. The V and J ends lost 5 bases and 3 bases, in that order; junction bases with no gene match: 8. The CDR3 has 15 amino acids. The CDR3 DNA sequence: TGTGCCAGCAGCGAATACACAGGGGGGGACTATGGCTACACCTTC. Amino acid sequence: CASSEYTGGDYGYTF.

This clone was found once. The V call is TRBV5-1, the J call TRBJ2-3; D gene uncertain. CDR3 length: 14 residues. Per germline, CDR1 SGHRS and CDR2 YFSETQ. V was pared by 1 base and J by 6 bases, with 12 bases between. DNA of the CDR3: TGCGCCAGCAGCTTGTCTACTCAAATGGATACGCAGTATTTT. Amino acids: CASSLSTQMDTQYF.

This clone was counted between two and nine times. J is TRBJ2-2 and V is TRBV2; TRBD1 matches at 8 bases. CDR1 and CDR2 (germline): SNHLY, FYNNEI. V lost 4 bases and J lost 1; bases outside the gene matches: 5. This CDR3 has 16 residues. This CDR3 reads CASSVRGLRNTGELFF. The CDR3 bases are TGTGCCAGCAGTGTCAGGGGGCTTAGGAACACCGGGGAGCTGTTTTTT.

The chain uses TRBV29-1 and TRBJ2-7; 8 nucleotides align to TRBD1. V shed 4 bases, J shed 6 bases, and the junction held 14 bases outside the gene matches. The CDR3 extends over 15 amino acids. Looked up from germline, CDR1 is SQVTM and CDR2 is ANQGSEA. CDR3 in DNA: TGCAGCGTTGGGGGACAGGCCTTAGGGGTACTCGAGCAGTACTTC. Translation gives CSVGGQALGVLEQYF.

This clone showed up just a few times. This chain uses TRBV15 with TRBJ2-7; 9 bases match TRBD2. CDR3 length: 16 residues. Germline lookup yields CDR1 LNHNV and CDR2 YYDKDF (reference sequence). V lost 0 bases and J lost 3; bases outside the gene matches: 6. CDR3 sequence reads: CATSRDRPSGVYEQYF. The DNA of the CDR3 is TGTGCCACCAGCAGAGATCGGCCTAGCGGGGTCTACGAGCAGTACTTC.